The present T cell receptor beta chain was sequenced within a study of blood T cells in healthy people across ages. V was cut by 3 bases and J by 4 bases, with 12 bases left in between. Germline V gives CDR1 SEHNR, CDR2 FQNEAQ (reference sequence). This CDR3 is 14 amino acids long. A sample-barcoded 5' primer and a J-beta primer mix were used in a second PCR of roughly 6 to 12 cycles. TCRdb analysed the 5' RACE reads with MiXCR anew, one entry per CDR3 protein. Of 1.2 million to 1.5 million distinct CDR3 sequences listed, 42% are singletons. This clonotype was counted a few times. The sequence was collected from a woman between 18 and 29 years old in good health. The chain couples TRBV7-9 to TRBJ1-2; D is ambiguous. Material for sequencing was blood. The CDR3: CASSLRSLPYGYTF. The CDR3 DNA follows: TGTGCCAGCAGCTTGAGGAGTCTCCCCTATGGCTACACCTTC.